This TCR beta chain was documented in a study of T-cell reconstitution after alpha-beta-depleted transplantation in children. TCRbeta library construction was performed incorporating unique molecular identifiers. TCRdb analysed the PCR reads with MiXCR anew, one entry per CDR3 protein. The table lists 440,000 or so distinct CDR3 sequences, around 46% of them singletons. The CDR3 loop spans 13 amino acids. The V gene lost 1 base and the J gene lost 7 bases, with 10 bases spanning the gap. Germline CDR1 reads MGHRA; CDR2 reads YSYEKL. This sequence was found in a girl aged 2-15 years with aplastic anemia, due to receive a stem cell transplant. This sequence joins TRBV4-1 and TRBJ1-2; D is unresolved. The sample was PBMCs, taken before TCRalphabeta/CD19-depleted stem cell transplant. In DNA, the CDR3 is TGCGCCAGCAGCCAAGGGGATTTGTTTGGCTACACCTTC. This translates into CASSQGDLFGYTF.